This T cell receptor (beta chain) was recorded in a study of identical twins. TCRdb re-derived calls from the 5' RACE reads in MiXCR, one entry per CDR3 protein. The repertoire holds around 490,000 distinct CDR3 sequences, roughly 15% seen once, with around 0.48% in the top ten. These same records also appear under a second study, on yellow fever vaccine responses in identical twins.

Material for sequencing was CD4+ T cells sorted from blood. The clonotype was recovered from a woman between 18 and 29 years old in good health.

The CDR3 loop reads CASSSPSGTSGASSYEQYF. The DNA for the CDR3 is TGCGCCAGCAGCTCCCCCTCCGGGACTAGCGGGGCCAGCTCCTACGAGCAGTACTTC. V usage is TRBV5-1 and J usage is TRBJ2-7; the match to TRBD2 covers 13 bases. Germline V gene data show CDR1 as SGHRS and CDR2 as YFSETQ. The CDR3 has 19 amino acids. Losses at the gene ends were 3 bases for V and 0 bases for J; bases not matched to a gene: 12.